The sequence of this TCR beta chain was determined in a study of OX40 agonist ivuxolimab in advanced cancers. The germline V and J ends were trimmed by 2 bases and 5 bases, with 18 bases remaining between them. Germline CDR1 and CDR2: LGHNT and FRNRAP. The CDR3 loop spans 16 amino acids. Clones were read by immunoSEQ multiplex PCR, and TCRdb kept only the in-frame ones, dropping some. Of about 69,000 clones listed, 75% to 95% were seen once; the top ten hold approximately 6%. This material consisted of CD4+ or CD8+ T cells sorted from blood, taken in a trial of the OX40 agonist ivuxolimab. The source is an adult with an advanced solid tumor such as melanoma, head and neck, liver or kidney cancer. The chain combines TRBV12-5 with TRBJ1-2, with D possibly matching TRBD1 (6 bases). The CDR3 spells CASGLSSRDTEYGYTF. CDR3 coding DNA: TGTGCTAGTGGTTTGTCGAGCCGGGACACTGAATATGGCTACACCTTC.